This T cell receptor (beta chain) was found in a study of cytomegalovirus exposure and HLA in healthy donors. The study's findings and limits: Testing in vitro showed a few CMV-associated chains specific for CMV antigens. In terms of immune exposure information, only CMV serostatus was available.

The study sampled nominally healthy donors, though unrecorded immune exposures were likely. CDR1 and CDR2 from the germline V gene are GTSNPN and SVGIG (reference sequence). This CDR3 has 12 residues. Note on this clone: Its specificity is not known.

Primers included in the PCR were 60 Vbeta and 13 Jbeta primers. Profiling relied on immunoSEQ multiplex PCR, and the TCRdb table lists in-frame clones only, not all of them. Among over 150,000 clones, 77% were seen once, and the ten largest hold 6% to 8%. The genes are TRBV30 and TRBJ2-5, with 7 bases lining up with TRBD1. The last part of the DNA fits TRBJ2-7 better; the J call may be wrong. The sequenced sample consisted of PBMCs. This sequence originates from a male donor in good health and CMV-seropositive. The CDR3: CAWSPDRYEQYF. DNA of the CDR3: TGTGCCTGGAGTCCGGACAGGTACGAGCAGTACTTC.